These 13 T cell receptor beta chains were sequenced from one sample in a study of CD8 T cells in ankylosing spondylitis. MiXCR, run by TCRdb on the 5' RACE reads, gives a single entry per CDR3 protein. This sample has 300,000 to 350,000 distinct CDR3 sequences; around 15% occur once, and the top ten carry about 1%. Input material: blood, either unsorted or a sorted T cell fraction (not recorded which). These receptors originate from a male donor with ankylosing spondylitis or in good health (not recorded which).

The chain has TRBV3-1 and TRBJ2-5; unclear D gene. This CDR3 spans 15 amino acids. Germline V CDR1 and CDR2: LGHDT, YNNKEL (reference sequence). V was trimmed by 0 bases and J by 5 bases, leaving 13 bases between them. The CDR3 DNA sequence: TGTGCCAGCAGCCAAGAGCGGAGCGTCTTCGAGACCCAGTACTTC. Residues: CASSQERSVFETQYF.

This clonotype was seen more than once but under ten times. The chain has TRBV10-3 and TRBJ2-3; D possibly corresponds to TRBD2 (6 bases). Germline V gene data show CDR1 as ENHRY and CDR2 as SYGVKD. Trimming stripped 4 bases from V and 8 bases from J, with 10 bases between. The CDR3 is 12 amino acids. Written as DNA, the CDR3 is TGTGCCATCAGTGGGGGGGACGGTACGCAGTATTTT. Its protein is CAISGGDGTQYF.

The V and J genes are TRBV9 and TRBJ1-2, with a possible D match to TRBD1 (5 bases). This CDR3 contains 17 residues. The germline V gene encodes CDR1 SGDLS and CDR2 YYNGEE. Between the trimmed V and J ends, which lost 0 bases and 3 bases, there was a span of 18 bases. Written as DNA, the CDR3 is TGTGCCAGCAGCGTAGTGGGGGACCTAACCAGGCACTATGGCTACACCTTC. As protein: CASSVVGDLTRHYGYTF.

This clonotype was detected only a few times. The CDR3 DNA sequence: TGTGCCAGCAGCCGTCCTACGAGCACAGATACGCAGTATTTT. Translating it yields CASSRPTSTDTQYF. V usage is TRBV5-6 and J usage is TRBJ2-3; D unclear. The length of the CDR3 is 14 residues. With 4 bases removed from V and 0 bases from J, the gap between germline ends came to 9 bases. From germline, CDR1 is SGHDT and CDR2 YYEEEE.

The table lists this clonotype with a few counts. The V call is TRBV20-1, the J call TRBJ2-2; 10 positions match TRBD2. CDR3 size: 14 residues. V gave up 2 bases and J gave up 6 bases; unmatched junction bases: 3. Germline CDR1 and CDR2: DFQATT and SNEGSKA (reference sequence). CDR3 residues: CSARLAGEAGELFF. The CDR3 coding sequence is TGCAGTGCTAGACTAGCGGGAGAAGCCGGGGAGCTGTTTTTT.

The table lists this clonotype with many counts. This chain links TRBV12-3 or TRBV12-4 with TRBJ1-5; D perhaps matches TRBD1 (5 bases). The CDR3 sequence is 17 residues long. V shed 0 bases and J shed 6 bases, with 18 bases lying between them. Written as DNA, the CDR3 is TGTGCCAGCAGTTTAGCCCTCGGGGGGAGAAGGGGTCAGCCCCAGCATTTT. Its translation is CASSLALGGRRGQPQHF.

The genes are TRBV24-1 and TRBJ1-2, with D unclear. The germline CDR1 and CDR2 sequences are KGHDR and SFDVKD. The length of the CDR3 is 14 residues. Trimming cost V 4 bases and J 7 bases, with 15 bases left between them. The CDR3 is CATSDQYTTGGYTF. DNA for the CDR3: TGTGCCACCAGTGACCAGTACACCACGGGTGGCTACACCTTC.

This clonotype was recorded a few times. The V gene is TRBV24-1, the J gene TRBJ2-3; weak D call: TRBD2 (6 bases). V gave up 4 bases and J gave up 1 base, with 11 bases separating them. Germline-derived CDR1 and CDR2 are KGHDR and SFDVKD. This CDR3 is built from 15 residues. CDR3 nucleotides: TGTGCCACCAGTGACGCTGGAGGGGGCACAGATACGCAGTATTTT. Its protein product is CATSDAGGGTDTQYF.

The chain employs TRBV20-1 and TRBJ2-3; 7 nucleotides align to TRBD2. Germline V gene sequence: CDR1 DFQATT, CDR2 SNEGSKA (reference sequence). The V gene end was trimmed by 3 bases and the J gene end by 0 bases; junction bases not matched to a gene: 6. CDR3 length equals 15 residues. The DNA of the CDR3 is TGCAGTGCTAGTGAAAGGCGGGGGAGCACAGATACGCAGTATTTT. Its translation: CSASERRGSTDTQYF.

The CDR3 nucleotides are TGCAGCTTCCGACAGGGGATGCAGGGTGAAAAACTGTTTTTT. Amino acids: CSFRQGMQGEKLFF. The genes are TRBV29-1 and TRBJ1-4, with 8 bases aligning to TRBD1. The CDR3 spans 14 residues. Germline values: CDR1 SQVTM, CDR2 ANQGSEA. V shed 8 bases and J 7 bases; nucleotides not matched to a gene: 12.

The chain recombines TRBV6-1 with TRBJ2-5; D may match TRBD1 or TRBD2 (5 bases each). Trimming stripped 7 bases from V and 4 bases from J, with 13 bases between. This CDR3 spans 13 amino acids. The germline CDR1 and CDR2 sequences are MNHNS and SASEGT. The CDR3 is CASTSLGVETQYF. The CDR3 DNA follows: TGTGCCAGCACCTCACTAGGGGTAGAGACCCAGTACTTC.

V and J are TRBV5-1 and TRBJ2-5; D is uncertain. V was trimmed by 3 bases and J by 9 bases, leaving 12 bases between them. The CDR3 extends over 12 amino acids. Germline V gene sequence: CDR1 SGHRS, CDR2 YFSETQ. Here the CDR3 reads CASSSDIGAQYF. CDR3 bases: TGCGCCAGCAGCTCCGACATTGGGGCCCAGTACTTC.

This clonotype came up a few times. The rearrangement uses TRBV20-1 and TRBJ2-7; D tentatively reads TRBD1 or TRBD2 (7 bases each). Germline V CDR1 and CDR2: DFQATT, SNEGSKA (reference sequence). The germline V and J ends were trimmed by 5 bases and 7 bases, with 21 bases remaining between them. The CDR3 length is 14 residues. The CDR3 sequence: CSAFGGTVTGEQYF. CDR3 coding DNA: TGCAGTGCTTTCGGGGGGACAGTGACAGGAGAGCAGTACTTC.